This is a list of T cell receptor beta chains from one sample in a study of blood T cell repertoires in COVID-19. TCRdb's copy holds only in-frame clones and misses some; the assay was immunoSEQ multiplex PCR. The sample lists 250,000 to 350,000 clones; approximately 85% were seen once. Sequenced: peripheral blood. The receptors derive from a woman in her 50s with acute or convalescent COVID-19. Both conserved end residues are part of each CDR3. The order of the fields is D gene, V gene, J gene, clone size, CDR3 protein, CDR3 DNA. D genes are given only for firm matches. Clone size is stated in some rows and not others, as once, few, many or a class when expanded.

D: TRBD1; V: TRBV5-1; J: TRBJ1-1; size: .; CDR3: CASSADTGATEAFF; DNA: TGCGCCAGCAGCGCCGATACAGGGGCCACTGAAGCTTTCTTT
D: TRBD1; V: TRBV27; J: TRBJ2-6; size: .; CDR3: CASSLLIGQGDHSGANVLTF; DNA: TGTGCCAGCAGTTTATTGATTGGACAGGGGGACCACTCTGGGGCCAACGTCCTGACTTTC
D: TRBD1; V: TRBV7-2; J: TRBJ1-1; size: few; CDR3: CASSLRQGKAEAFF; DNA: TGTGCCAGCAGCTTACGACAGGGTAAGGCTGAAGCTTTCTTT
D: TRBD1; V: TRBV11-3; J: TRBJ2-3; size: .; CDR3: CASSLNRGTDTQYF; DNA: TGTGCCAGCAGCTTAAACAGGGGGACAGATACGCAGTATTTT
D: TRBD2; V: TRBV9; J: TRBJ2-2; size: .; CDR3: CASSVAGGPTGELFF; DNA: TGTGCCAGCAGCGTAGCGGGAGGGCCCACCGGGGAGCTGTTTTTT
D: TRBD2; V: TRBV7-6; J: TRBJ2-7; size: .; CDR3: CASSLPSTSGSNPYEQYF; DNA: TGTGCCAGCAGCTTACCCTCTACTAGCGGGAGTAACCCCTACGAGCAGTACTTC
D: TRBD1; V: TRBV9; J: TRBJ1-2; size: .; CDR3: CASSVVTGDGSNYGYTF; DNA: TGTGCCAGCAGCGTAGTGACAGGGGACGGGTCTAACTATGGCTACACCTTC
D: .; V: TRBV4-1; J: TRBJ1-2; size: .; CDR3: CASGPEGGPLGYTF; DNA: TGCGCCAGCGGCCCAGAGGGAGGGCCACTAGGCTACACCTTC
D: .; V: TRBV6-1; J: TRBJ2-1; size: .; CDR3: CASSENSEYNEQFF; DNA: TGTGCCAGCAGTGAAAATTCGGAGTACAATGAGCAGTTCTTC
D: .; V: TRBV6-6; J: TRBJ1-5; size: .; CDR3: CASSAGPQPQHF; DNA: TGTGCCAGCAGTGCAGGGCCCCAGCCCCAGCATTTT
D: TRBD2; V: TRBV2; J: TRBJ2-1; size: .; CDR3: CASQIIPSGRDEQFF; DNA: TGTGCCAGCCAAATTATTCCTAGCGGGAGGGATGAGCAGTTCTTC
D: .; V: TRBV20-1; J: TRBJ1-5; size: .; CDR3: CSASQGAGGRLQPQHF; DNA: TGCAGTGCTAGTCAGGGTGCCGGGGGGCGTTTGCAGCCCCAGCATTTT
D: .; V: TRBV19; J: TRBJ2-3; size: .; CDR3: CASSWSPSPSTDTQYF; DNA: TGTGCCAGTAGCTGGTCGCCTAGCCCTAGCACAGATACGCAGTATTTT
D: .; V: TRBV3-1/TRBV3-2; J: TRBJ2-1; size: .; CDR3: CASSQDPREHEQFF; DNA: TGTGCCAGCAGCCAAGATCCTAGAGAGCATGAGCAGTTCTTC
D: TRBD1; V: TRBV2; J: TRBJ1-2; size: .; CDR3: CASSEFRDSKDYGYTF; DNA: TGTGCCAGCAGTGAATTCAGGGACAGCAAAGACTATGGCTACACCTTC
D: TRBD1; V: TRBV5-1; J: TRBJ2-3; size: .; CDR3: CASSYRDRVTDTQYF; DNA: TGCGCCAGCAGCTACCGGGACAGGGTCACAGATACGCAGTATTTT
D: .; V: TRBV28; J: TRBJ2-1; size: once; CDR3: CASSLRQRAYNEQFF; DNA: TGTGCCAGCAGTTTAAGACAGCGGGCCTACAATGAGCAGTTCTTC
D: .; V: TRBV30; J: TRBJ2-1; size: .; CDR3: CAWSVSDLGEQFF; DNA: TGTGCCTGGAGTGTCAGCGATCTTGGTGAGCAGTTCTTC
D: .; V: TRBV28; J: TRBJ1-1; size: .; CDR3: CALGGSKNTEAFF; DNA: TGTGCCTTGGGGGGATCTAAGAACACTGAAGCTTTCTTT
D: TRBD1; V: TRBV6-2/TRBV6-3; J: TRBJ2-3; size: .; CDR3: CASSYSGTGGKDTQYF; DNA: TGTGCCAGCAGTTACTCCGGGACAGGGGGTAAGGATACGCAGTATTTT
D: .; V: TRBV7-3; J: TRBJ2-1; size: .; CDR3: CASSPLGRDADNEQFF; DNA: TGTGCCAGCAGCCCGCTCGGGCGGGATGCTGACAATGAGCAGTTCTTC
D: TRBD2; V: TRBV27; J: TRBJ2-2; size: .; CDR3: CASSSIAGLNTGELFF; DNA: TGTGCCAGCAGTTCCATAGCGGGGTTGAACACCGGGGAGCTGTTTTTT
D: .; V: TRBV29-1; J: TRBJ2-4; size: .; CDR3: CSVALGAKNIQYF; DNA: TGCAGCGTAGCGTTAGGAGCCAAAAACATTCAGTACTTC
D: TRBD2; V: TRBV24-1; J: TRBJ2-5; size: .; CDR3: CATSDNLAGGTQYF; DNA: TGTGCCACCAGTGACAATCTAGCGGGAGGGACCCAGTACTTC